A selection of T cell receptor beta chains follows, all from one sample in a study of radiotherapy plus CTLA-4 blockade in lung cancer. The table came from immunoSEQ multiplex PCR; TCRdb's copy has only in-frame clones and leaves some out. The sample holds tens of thousands of clones, about 80% seen once. The sequences come from peripheral blood, collected from a patient treated with radiotherapy plus ipilimumab. Receptors originate from a human donor with non-small cell lung cancer who had a complete response to radiotherapy plus ipilimumab. The CDR3 runs from the conserved cysteine through the conserved F or W. Each record gives: CDR3 DNA, CDR3 protein, clone size, V gene, D gene, J gene. The D gene is left open where the match is weak. The listing skips clone size in some rows; elsewhere it reads once, few, many or a size class.

CDR3nt: TGTGCCAGCAGACCCAGGTTCTCTGGAAACACCATATATTTT; CDR3aa: CASRPRFSGNTIYF; abundance: -; v_gene: TRBV6-5; d_gene: -; j_gene: TRBJ1-3
CDR3nt: TGCAGTGCTAGGGGAGAGGCCGCAGAGTACTTC; CDR3aa: CSARGEAAEYF; abundance: -; v_gene: TRBV20-1; d_gene: -; j_gene: TRBJ2-5
CDR3nt: TGCGCCAGCAAGGACCCCTCTGGAAACACCATATATTTT; CDR3aa: CASKDPSGNTIYF; abundance: -; v_gene: TRBV5-1; d_gene: -; j_gene: TRBJ1-3
CDR3nt: TGTGCCAGCAGCGTAGTGGGGACAGGGAGCGAAAAACTGTTTTTT; CDR3aa: CASSVVGTGSEKLFF; abundance: many; v_gene: TRBV9; d_gene: TRBD1; j_gene: TRBJ1-4
CDR3nt: TGTGCCAGCAGCCTAGGGGAGAACACTGAAGCTTTCTTT; CDR3aa: CASSLGENTEAFF; abundance: -; v_gene: TRBV6-4; d_gene: -; j_gene: TRBJ1-1
CDR3nt: TGTGCCAGCAGCTCCGACGGGGTGGTGGATGAGCAGTTCTTC; CDR3aa: CASSSDGVVDEQFF; abundance: -; v_gene: TRBV7-2; d_gene: -; j_gene: TRBJ2-1
CDR3nt: TGTGCCAGCAGCGCCGGTGGCAGGGGGAGGAATCAGCCCCAGCATTTT; CDR3aa: CASSAGGRGRNQPQHF; abundance: -; v_gene: TRBV11-2; d_gene: TRBD1; j_gene: TRBJ1-5
CDR3nt: TGTGCCAGCAGCTTAGCCCGGGATCAGGGGGAGCAGTACTTC; CDR3aa: CASSLARDQGEQYF; abundance: -; v_gene: TRBV7-2; d_gene: -; j_gene: TRBJ2-7
CDR3nt: TGCGCCAGCAGCACCGGGACAGGGAACTATGGCTACACCTTC; CDR3aa: CASSTGTGNYGYTF; abundance: -; v_gene: TRBV5-1; d_gene: TRBD1; j_gene: TRBJ1-2
CDR3nt: TGTGCCAGCAGAGGGACTCCGAACACTGAAGCTTTCTTT; CDR3aa: CASRGTPNTEAFF; abundance: -; v_gene: TRBV6-5; d_gene: -; j_gene: TRBJ1-1
CDR3nt: TGCGCCAGCAGGGAGCGGAGACAAGAGACCCAGTACTTC; CDR3aa: CASRERRQETQYF; abundance: -; v_gene: TRBV5-1; d_gene: -; j_gene: TRBJ2-5
CDR3nt: TGTGCCAGCAGCCATCGACGTCCGGGACAAGTGACAGATACGCAGTATTTT; CDR3aa: CASSHRRPGQVTDTQYF; abundance: -; v_gene: TRBV7-2; d_gene: -; j_gene: TRBJ2-3
CDR3nt: TGTGCCAGCAGTTATGGCGGGAGACTCACCGGGGAGCTGTTTTTT; CDR3aa: CASSYGGRLTGELFF; abundance: -; v_gene: TRBV6-6; d_gene: TRBD2; j_gene: TRBJ2-2
CDR3nt: TGTGCCAGCAGTGTGGGGCGGGGGGCGCTCGGGGGCTACACCTTC; CDR3aa: CASSVGRGALGGYTF; abundance: once; v_gene: TRBV25-1; d_gene: -; j_gene: TRBJ1-2
CDR3nt: TGTGCCTGGAGTGTAGGGCAGGGGTCCTACAATGAGCAGTTCTTC; CDR3aa: CAWSVGQGSYNEQFF; abundance: -; v_gene: TRBV30; d_gene: -; j_gene: TRBJ2-1
CDR3nt: TGTGCCAGCCGACGACAATCAAACTATGGCTACACCTTC; CDR3aa: CASRRQSNYGYTF; abundance: -; v_gene: TRBV6-5; d_gene: -; j_gene: TRBJ1-2
CDR3nt: TGTGCCAGCAGCTCGACTAGCATGAACACAGATACGCAGTATTTT; CDR3aa: CASSSTSMNTDTQYF; abundance: -; v_gene: TRBV7-2; d_gene: TRBD2; j_gene: TRBJ2-3
CDR3nt: TGTGCCAGCAGCCCAACCCGGGGCGCAGATACGCAGTATTTT; CDR3aa: CASSPTRGADTQYF; abundance: -; v_gene: TRBV6-6; d_gene: -; j_gene: TRBJ2-3
CDR3nt: TGTGCCAGTAGTATCGACGCAGGGGCTTCCGAGCCCTACGAGCAGTACTTC; CDR3aa: CASSIDAGASEPYEQYF; abundance: -; v_gene: TRBV19; d_gene: -; j_gene: TRBJ2-7
CDR3nt: TGCGCCAGCAGTGAGTCGCTAATAATCAATCAGGGGAACTATGGCTACACCTTC; CDR3aa: CASSESLIINQGNYGYTF; abundance: -; v_gene: TRBV10-1; d_gene: -; j_gene: TRBJ1-2
CDR3nt: TGTGCCTGGAGAATGCACACACTAGCCTACGAGCAGTACTTC; CDR3aa: CAWRMHTLAYEQYF; abundance: few; v_gene: TRBV30; d_gene: -; j_gene: TRBJ2-7
CDR3nt: TGTGCCAGCAGCTTAGCCTACATCGGGAGAAACACCGGGGAGCTGTTTTTT; CDR3aa: CASSLAYIGRNTGELFF; abundance: once; v_gene: TRBV7-6; d_gene: -; j_gene: TRBJ2-2
CDR3nt: TGTGCCGGCCAAAACAGGGGGCGATTATCAGATACGCAGTATTTT; CDR3aa: CAGQNRGRLSDTQYF; abundance: -; v_gene: TRBV28; d_gene: TRBD1; j_gene: TRBJ2-3
CDR3nt: TGTGCCAGCAGTCCAGGACTGTTTCACCGGGAGCTGTTTTTT; CDR3aa: CASSPGLFHRELFF; abundance: -; v_gene: TRBV6-1; d_gene: -; j_gene: TRBJ2-2
CDR3nt: TGTGCCAGCAGTGAAGAAGGGGGGGCCCCTGGCTACACCTTC; CDR3aa: CASSEEGGAPGYTF; abundance: -; v_gene: TRBV2; d_gene: -; j_gene: TRBJ1-2
CDR3nt: TGCGCCAGCAGCTTGGCGGCAGGGGCAAGAGAAGCTTTCTTT; CDR3aa: CASSLAAGAREAFF; abundance: -; v_gene: TRBV5-1; d_gene: -; j_gene: TRBJ1-1
CDR3nt: TGTGCCTTTTCGACGGGACTAGCGGGGGGCCTTACCGGGGAGCTGTTTTTT; CDR3aa: CAFSTGLAGGLTGELFF; abundance: -; v_gene: TRBV7-6; d_gene: TRBD2; j_gene: TRBJ2-2
CDR3nt: TGTGCCAGCAGCTTGGTCAGGGGGACGGATGGCTACACCTTC; CDR3aa: CASSLVRGTDGYTF; abundance: -; v_gene: TRBV5-5; d_gene: TRBD1; j_gene: TRBJ1-2
CDR3nt: TGTGCCAGCAGCCTTTTGGACTCTTACCAGCCCCAGCATTTT; CDR3aa: CASSLLDSYQPQHF; abundance: -; v_gene: TRBV7-6; d_gene: -; j_gene: TRBJ1-5
CDR3nt: TGTGCCACCAGCACCGTCCTGACCCGGGACATAGATTACGACGAGCAGTACTTC; CDR3aa: CATSTVLTRDIDYDEQYF; abundance: -; v_gene: TRBV15; d_gene: -; j_gene: TRBJ2-7
CDR3nt: TGTGCCAGCAGTGAACTCTCGGAACAGGGCCGTCCGTATTTT; CDR3aa: CASSELSEQGRPYF; abundance: -; v_gene: TRBV25-1; d_gene: -; j_gene: TRBJ2-3
CDR3nt: TGTGCCAGCAGCTTACTAGCGGGAGGCAACACCGGGGAGCTGTTTTTT; CDR3aa: CASSLLAGGNTGELFF; abundance: once; v_gene: TRBV11-3; d_gene: TRBD2; j_gene: TRBJ2-2
CDR3nt: TGTGCCAGCAGTCCCCCGGGGAGCTCCTACAATGAGCAGTTCTTC; CDR3aa: CASSPPGSSYNEQFF; abundance: once; v_gene: TRBV6-6; d_gene: -; j_gene: TRBJ2-1
CDR3nt: TGTGCCAGCAGTCAAACTAGCGGGGGAGGAGATACGCAGTATTTT; CDR3aa: CASSQTSGGGDTQYF; abundance: -; v_gene: TRBV6-6; d_gene: TRBD2; j_gene: TRBJ2-3
CDR3nt: TGTGCCAGCAGTTCGGGATTGTGGGAGACCCAGTACTTC; CDR3aa: CASSSGLWETQYF; abundance: -; v_gene: TRBV6-5; d_gene: -; j_gene: TRBJ2-5
CDR3nt: TGCGCCAGCAGCCAAGTCGGTACAGGGGGTGGAAACACCATATATTTT; CDR3aa: CASSQVGTGGGNTIYF; abundance: -; v_gene: TRBV4-3; d_gene: TRBD1; j_gene: TRBJ1-3
CDR3nt: TGTGCCAGCAGTTCGCCGGGACAGGGATTGAATGAGCAGTTCTTC; CDR3aa: CASSSPGQGLNEQFF; abundance: -; v_gene: TRBV6-6; d_gene: TRBD1; j_gene: TRBJ2-1